This T cell receptor beta chain was retrieved from a study of T cell responses to AZD1222 COVID-19 vaccine. Data came from immunoSEQ multiplex PCR; TCRdb stores just in-frame clones and leaves some out. The data hold some 130,000 clones, with around 86% observed a single time. The CDR3 contains 12 residues. CDR1 is MNHEY and CDR2 is SVGAGI in the germline V gene. Points from the study as a whole: Elevations in Spike-specific TCR breadth and depth followed administration of two AZD1222 doses.

To note about this clone: The antigen is undetermined.

The sequences come from peripheral blood, collected on day 0 of AZD1222 vaccination. The chain uses TRBV6-5 and TRBJ2-5; D possibly corresponds to TRBD1 (6 bases). The DNA end favors TRBJ2-7, so the J call may be wrong. This sequence originates from an adult in good health. The CDR3 sequence is CASRWGQDEQYF. The CDR3 nucleotides are TGTGCCAGCCGCTGGGGGCAGGACGAGCAGTACTTC.